What follows are 8 T cell receptor beta chains derived from one specimen sequenced in a study of T-cell memory formation after mild COVID-19 (dated by TCRdb to 2020 to 2023). The library was made by 5' RACE. Instrument on record: Illumina NovaSeq 6000. The public reads were quality trimmed at Q25 with fastp and then assembled into clones with MiXCR by TCRdb, keeping productive beta chains. Identical CDR3 protein sequences are pooled into one entry, listed with their most common genes and DNA. In all, the sample holds 58,000 or so distinct CDR3 sequences, and about a quarter of those were seen once. The ten largest clones capture 43% of the sample. Sequencing was done on a sample of PBMCs or a T cell subset sorted from them (not recorded which). The receptors stem from a man between 18 and 29 years old who had mild COVID-19 (a few samples of this study predate the infection). The sample titles of this study are shuffled in the database, so cell type and time point are left out; the donor was told from shared clones.

The genes are TRBV19 and TRBJ1-1; D is possibly TRBD1 (5 bases). The V and J ends lost 10 bases and 1 base respectively, with 7 bases between them. This CDR3 has 11 amino acids. The germline V gene has CDR1 LNHDA and CDR2 SQIVND (reference sequence). The CDR3 sequence: CATTGNTEAFF. The CDR3, as DNA: TGTGCCACCACAGGGAACACTGAAGCTTTCTTT.

In this sample, this clonotype turned up a few times. The chain recombines TRBV7-9 with TRBJ2-3; D remains unclear. Germline CDR1 is SEHNR and CDR2 is FQNEAQ (reference sequence). This CDR3 is built from 12 residues. The V end was cut by 4 bases, the J end by 6 bases, with 8 bases between. The CDR3 here is CASSSQWDTQYF. The CDR3 coding sequence is TGTGCCAGCAGCTCCCAATGGGATACGCAGTATTTT.

This clonotype was observed a handful of times. The chain joins TRBV4-1 to TRBJ2-2, with D possibly being TRBD1 (6 bases). The ends were cut back, 1 base at V and 4 bases at J, with 10 bases in the middle. The germline V gene has CDR1 MGHRA and CDR2 YSYEKL. CDR3 size: 15 residues. The CDR3 sequence is CASSQGTGRTGELFF. CDR3 sequence (DNA): TGCGCCAGCAGCCAAGGTACAGGGCGCACCGGGGAGCTGTTTTTT.

This rearrangement joins TRBV12-3 or TRBV12-4 to TRBJ2-3, with D perhaps TRBD1 or TRBD2 (5 bases each). This CDR3 is 16 amino acids long. V was cut by 5 bases and J by 1 base, with 16 bases left in between. The CDR3 nucleotides read TGTGCCAGCAGTGCAGGGATTACTAGAGGCACAGATACGCAGTATTTT. Protein sequence: CASSAGITRGTDTQYF.

V and J are TRBV7-2 and TRBJ1-3, with 8 nucleotides matching TRBD1. The CDR3 has 16 residues. The germline gives CDR1 SGHTA, CDR2 FQGNSA. J lost 0 bases, V lost 5 bases, and 6 bases had no gene match. The CDR3 protein is CASSPTGGTSGNTIYF. CDR3 sequence (DNA): TGTGCCAGCAGCCCAACAGGGGGAACCTCTGGAAACACCATATATTTT.

This clonotype was counted only a few times. The chain recombines TRBV21-1 with TRBJ2-5; the table's D call, TRBD1, has no DNA check behind it. TRBV21-1 is a recognized pseudogene. The CDR3 runs to 16 residues. The CDR3 reads CASSKFLGTALETQYF. CDR3 nucleotide sequence: TGTGCCAGCAGCAAATTTTTGGGGACCGCACTAGAGACCCAGTACTTC.

This clonotype was recorded a few times. J is TRBJ1-1 and V is TRBV30; no reliable D call. V was shortened by 0 bases and J by 6 bases, with 5 bases between the two germline ends. Germline-derived CDR1 and CDR2 are GTSNPN and SVGIG (reference sequence). CDR3 length: 11 amino acids. The DNA for the CDR3 is TGTGCCTGGAGTGTACCCCCTGAAGCTTTCTTT. Translated, it gives CAWSVPPEAFF.

This chain connects TRBV27 to TRBJ1-2; TRBD1 might be the D (5 bases). The CDR3 is made up of 11 amino acids. Germline V gene lookup returns CDR1 MNHEY and CDR2 SMNVEV (reference sequence). Trimming pared 8 bases from V and 4 bases from J, leaving 8 bases between. In nucleotides, the CDR3 is TGTGCCAGCGGTGGGGCCTATGGCTACACCTTC. The encoded protein is CASGGAYGYTF.